A single sample is the source of the 2 T cell receptor beta chains below, sequenced in a study of type 1 regulatory T cells (dated by TCRdb to the early 2020s). Their target antigens are unknown. The sequencer was an Illumina MiSeq. TCRdb's own reprocessing of the public reads used fastp at Q25 and MiXCR and kept productive beta chains. Merged by CDR3 protein, the rows form single entries marked with the most common genes and DNA. In all, the sample holds 60,000 to 70,000 distinct CDR3 sequences, and about 60% of those were seen once. 7.6% of the sample is in the top ten clones. The source material was cultured T cells, either the whole culture or a sorted T cell fraction (not recorded which). The cell subset or site label of this sample denotes: Tr1-enriched cell product generated in vitro against host alloantigens. Every receptor here comes from a human donor in good health.

The chain joins TRBV29-1 to TRBJ2-3; D is possibly TRBD2 (6 bases). The V gene's germline CDR1 is SQVTM and CDR2 ANQGSEA. This CDR3 has 11 amino acids. Trimming pared 7 bases from V and 4 bases from J, leaving 9 bases between. The chain's CDR3 is CSAGGADTQYF. CDR3 DNA: TGCAGCGCCGGGGGAGCAGATACGCAGTATTTT.

This clonotype was detected a few times. CDR3 loop: CASSLAGGHEQYF. For the CDR3, the DNA is TGTGCCAGCAGCTTAGCGGGGGGCCACGAGCAGTACTTC. V usage is TRBV7-2 and J usage is TRBJ2-7; D could derive from TRBD1 or TRBD2 (6 bases each). The V gene lost 0 bases and the J gene lost 5 bases, with 8 bases spanning the gap. CDR3 length equals 13 residues. From germline, CDR1 is SGHTA and CDR2 FQGNSA.